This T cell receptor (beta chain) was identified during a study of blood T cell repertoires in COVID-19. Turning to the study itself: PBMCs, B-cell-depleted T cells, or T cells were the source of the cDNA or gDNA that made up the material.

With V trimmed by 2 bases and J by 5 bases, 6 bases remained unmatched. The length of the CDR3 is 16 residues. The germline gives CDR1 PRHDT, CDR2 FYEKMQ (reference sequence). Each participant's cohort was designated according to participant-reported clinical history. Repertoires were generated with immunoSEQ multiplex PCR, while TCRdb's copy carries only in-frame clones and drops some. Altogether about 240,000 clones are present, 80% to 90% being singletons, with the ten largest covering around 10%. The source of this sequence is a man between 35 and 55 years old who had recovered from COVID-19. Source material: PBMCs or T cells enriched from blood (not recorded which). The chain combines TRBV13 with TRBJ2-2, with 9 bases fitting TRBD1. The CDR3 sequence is CASSLLRDRVTGELFF. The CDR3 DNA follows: TGTGCCAGCAGCTTATTACGGGACAGGGTGACCGGGGAGCTGTTTTTT.